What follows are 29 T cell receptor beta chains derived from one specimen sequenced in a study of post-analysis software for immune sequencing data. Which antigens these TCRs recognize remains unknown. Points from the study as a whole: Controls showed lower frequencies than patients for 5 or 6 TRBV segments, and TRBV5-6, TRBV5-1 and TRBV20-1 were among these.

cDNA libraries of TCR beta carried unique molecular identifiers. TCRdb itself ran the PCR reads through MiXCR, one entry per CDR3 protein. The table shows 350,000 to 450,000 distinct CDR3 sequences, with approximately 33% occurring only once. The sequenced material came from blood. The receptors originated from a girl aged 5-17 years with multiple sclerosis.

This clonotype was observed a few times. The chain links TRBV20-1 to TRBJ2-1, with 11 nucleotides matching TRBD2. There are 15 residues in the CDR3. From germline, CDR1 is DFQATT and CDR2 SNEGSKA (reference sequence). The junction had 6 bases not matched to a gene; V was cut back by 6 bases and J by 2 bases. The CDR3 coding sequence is TGCAGTGCCACTACACTAGCGGGGGCCTACAATGAGCAGTTCTTC. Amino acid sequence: CSATTLAGAYNEQFF.

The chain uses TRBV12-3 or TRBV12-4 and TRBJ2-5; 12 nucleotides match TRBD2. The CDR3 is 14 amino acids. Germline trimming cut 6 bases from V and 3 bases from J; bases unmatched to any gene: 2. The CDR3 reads CASRASGGEETQYF. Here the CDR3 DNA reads TGTGCCAGCAGGGCTAGCGGGGGGGAAGAGACCCAGTACTTC.

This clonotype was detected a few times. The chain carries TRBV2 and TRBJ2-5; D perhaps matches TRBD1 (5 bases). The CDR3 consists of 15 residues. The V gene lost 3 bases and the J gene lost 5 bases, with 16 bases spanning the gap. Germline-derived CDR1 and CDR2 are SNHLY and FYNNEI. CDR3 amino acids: CASSEIQVLGETQYF. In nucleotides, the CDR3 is TGTGCCAGCAGTGAGATACAGGTCCTGGGGGAGACCCAGTACTTC.

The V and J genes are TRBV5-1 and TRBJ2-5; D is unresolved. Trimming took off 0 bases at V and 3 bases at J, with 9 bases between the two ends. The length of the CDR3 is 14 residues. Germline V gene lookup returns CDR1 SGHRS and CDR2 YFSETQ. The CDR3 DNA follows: TGCGCCAGCAGCTTGGGTCAGGCGGAAGAGACCCAGTACTTC. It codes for CASSLGQAEETQYF.

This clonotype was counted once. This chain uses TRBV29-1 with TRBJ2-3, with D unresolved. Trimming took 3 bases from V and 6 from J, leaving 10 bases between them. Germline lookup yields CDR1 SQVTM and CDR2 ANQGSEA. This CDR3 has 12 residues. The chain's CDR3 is CSVEVSTDTQYF. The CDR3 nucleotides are TGCAGCGTTGAGGTATCTACGGATACGCAGTATTTT.

The CDR3 DNA follows: TGTGCCACCAGCACTAGACTAGCGGGGGGGCCGCCCTACAATGAGCAGTTCTTC. Translation: CATSTRLAGGPPYNEQFF. V is TRBV15 and J is TRBJ2-1; TRBD2 matches 14 bases. Germline loops: CDR1 LNHNV, CDR2 YYDKDF (reference sequence). With V trimmed by 4 bases and J by 2 bases, 7 bases remained unmatched. There are 18 residues in the CDR3.

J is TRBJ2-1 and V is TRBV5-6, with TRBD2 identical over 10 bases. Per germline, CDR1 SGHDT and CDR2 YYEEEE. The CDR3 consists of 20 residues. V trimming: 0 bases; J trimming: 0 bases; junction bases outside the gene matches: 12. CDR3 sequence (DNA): TGTGCCAGCAGCTTGGGGACTAGCGGATTATTAGTCCTCTCCTACAATGAGCAGTTCTTC. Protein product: CASSLGTSGLLVLSYNEQFF.

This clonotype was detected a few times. This chain's CDR3 is CASSPQGVGYEQYF. CDR3 coding DNA: TGTGCCAGCAGTCCCCAGGGCGTGGGTTACGAGCAGTACTTC. This chain joins TRBV12-3 or TRBV12-4 and TRBJ2-7; a possible D gene is TRBD1 (5 bases). CDR3 length: 14 amino acids. V was trimmed by 5 bases and J by 4 bases, leaving 15 bases between them.

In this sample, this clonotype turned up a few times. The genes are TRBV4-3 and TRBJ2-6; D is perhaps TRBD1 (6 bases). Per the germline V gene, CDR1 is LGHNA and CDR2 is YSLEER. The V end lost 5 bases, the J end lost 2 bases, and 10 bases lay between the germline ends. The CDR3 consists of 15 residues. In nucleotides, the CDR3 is TGCGCCAGCAGCGCGGACAGCGCTGGGGCCAACGTCCTGACTTTC. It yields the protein CASSADSAGANVLTF.

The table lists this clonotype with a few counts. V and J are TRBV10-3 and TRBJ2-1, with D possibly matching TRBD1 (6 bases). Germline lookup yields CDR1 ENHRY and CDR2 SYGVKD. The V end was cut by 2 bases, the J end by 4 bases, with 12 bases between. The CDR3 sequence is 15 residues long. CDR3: CAISEEGVNYNEQFF. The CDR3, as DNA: TGTGCCATCAGTGAGGAGGGGGTTAATTACAATGAGCAGTTCTTC.

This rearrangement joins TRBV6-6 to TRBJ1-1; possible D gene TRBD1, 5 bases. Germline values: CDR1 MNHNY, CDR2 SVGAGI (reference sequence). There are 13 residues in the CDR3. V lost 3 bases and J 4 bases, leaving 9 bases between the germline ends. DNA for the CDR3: TGTGCCAGCAGTTATCCGGGGGGCACTGAAGCTTTCTTT. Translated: CASSYPGGTEAFF.

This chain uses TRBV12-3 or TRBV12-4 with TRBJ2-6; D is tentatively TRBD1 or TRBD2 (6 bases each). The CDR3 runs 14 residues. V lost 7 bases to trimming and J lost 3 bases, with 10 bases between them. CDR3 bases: TGTGCCAGCAACCGGGGGCGTGGGGCCAACGTCCTGACTTTC. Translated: CASNRGRGANVLTF.

CDR3 residues: CASSPRDRIGYTF. CDR3 in DNA: TGTGCCAGCAGTCCCCGGGACAGGATCGGCTACACCTTC. The chain is built from TRBV27 and TRBJ1-2; 8 nucleotides align to TRBD1. The length of the CDR3 is 13 residues. V was pared by 5 bases and J by 8 bases, with 7 bases of the junction left unmatched. In germline, CDR1 is MNHEY, CDR2 SMNVEV (reference sequence).

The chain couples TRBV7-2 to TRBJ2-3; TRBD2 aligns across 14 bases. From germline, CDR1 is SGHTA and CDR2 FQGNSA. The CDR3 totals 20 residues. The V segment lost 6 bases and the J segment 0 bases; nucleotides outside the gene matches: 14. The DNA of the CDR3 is TGTGCCAGCAGATTTAGGGGACTAGCGGGGGACCCCCGGAGCACAGATACGCAGTATTTT. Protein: CASRFRGLAGDPRSTDTQYF. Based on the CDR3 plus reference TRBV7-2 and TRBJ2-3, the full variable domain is GAGVSQSPSNKVTEKGKDVELRCDPISGHTALYWYRQSLGQGLEFLIYFQGNSAPDKSGLPSDRFSAERTGGSVSTLTIQRTQQEDSAVYLCASRFRGLAGDPRSTDTQYFGPGTRLTVL.

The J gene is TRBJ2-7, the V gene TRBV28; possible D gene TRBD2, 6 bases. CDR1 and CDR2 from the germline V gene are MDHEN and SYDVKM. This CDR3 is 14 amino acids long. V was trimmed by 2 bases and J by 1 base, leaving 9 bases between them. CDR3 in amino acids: CASSLGGRSYEQYF. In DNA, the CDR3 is TGTGCCAGCAGTTTAGGGGGGAGATCCTACGAGCAGTACTTC.

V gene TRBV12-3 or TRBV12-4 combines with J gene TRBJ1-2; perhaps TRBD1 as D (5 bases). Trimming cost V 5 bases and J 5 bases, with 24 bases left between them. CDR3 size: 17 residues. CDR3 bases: TGTGCCAGCAGTGGTGGGCGAGGACCGCCCAGGGTATATGGCTACACCTTC. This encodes CASSGGRGPPRVYGYTF.

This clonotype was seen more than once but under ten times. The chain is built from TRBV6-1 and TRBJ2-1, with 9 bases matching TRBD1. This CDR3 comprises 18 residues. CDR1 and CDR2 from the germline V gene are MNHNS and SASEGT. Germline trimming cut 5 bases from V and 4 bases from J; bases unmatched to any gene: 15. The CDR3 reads CASSKDRGILRGYNEQFF. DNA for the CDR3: TGTGCCAGCAGTAAGGACAGGGGAATCTTAAGGGGTTACAATGAGCAGTTCTTC.

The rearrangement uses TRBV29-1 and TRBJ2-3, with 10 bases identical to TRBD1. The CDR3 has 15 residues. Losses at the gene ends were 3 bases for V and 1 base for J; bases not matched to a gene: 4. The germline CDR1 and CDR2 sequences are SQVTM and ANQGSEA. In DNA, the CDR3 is TGCAGCGTTGACCCGGGGACAGGGGGCACAGATACGCAGTATTTT. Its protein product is CSVDPGTGGTDTQYF.

The chain's CDR3 is CASSPLSTDTQYF. CDR3 coding DNA: TGTGCCAGCAGCCCCCTGAGCACAGATACGCAGTATTTT. The chain couples TRBV7-9 to TRBJ2-3; D gene uncertain. V lost 5 bases, J lost 0 bases, and 6 bases lay in between. This CDR3 region has 13 residues. Germline CDR1 and CDR2: SEHNR and FQNEAQ (reference sequence). Variable domain in full (rest from reference TRBV7-9 and TRBJ2-3): DTGVSQNPRHKITKRGQNVTFRCDPISEHNRLYWYRQTLGQGPEFLTYFQNEAQLEKSRLLSDRFSAERPKGSFSTLEIQRTEQGDSAMYLCASSPLSTDTQYFGPGTRLTVL.

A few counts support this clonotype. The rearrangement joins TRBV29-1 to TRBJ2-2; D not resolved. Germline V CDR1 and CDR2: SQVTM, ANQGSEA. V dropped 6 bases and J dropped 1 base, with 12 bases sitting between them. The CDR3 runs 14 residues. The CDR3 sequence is CSVPEDGNTGELFF. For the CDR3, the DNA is TGCAGCGTCCCAGAGGACGGGAACACCGGGGAGCTGTTTTTT.

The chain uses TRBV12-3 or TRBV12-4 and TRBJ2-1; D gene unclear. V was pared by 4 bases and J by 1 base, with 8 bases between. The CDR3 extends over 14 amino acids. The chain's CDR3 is CASSSGRSYNEQFF. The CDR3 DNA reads TGTGCCAGCAGTTCCGGACGATCCTACAATGAGCAGTTCTTC.

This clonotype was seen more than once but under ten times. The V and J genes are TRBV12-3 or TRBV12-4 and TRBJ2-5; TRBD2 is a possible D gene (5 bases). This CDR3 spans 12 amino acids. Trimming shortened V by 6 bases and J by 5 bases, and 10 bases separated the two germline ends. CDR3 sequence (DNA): TGTGCCAGCAGCCAACTAGAGGAGACCCAGTACTTC. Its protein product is CASSQLEETQYF.

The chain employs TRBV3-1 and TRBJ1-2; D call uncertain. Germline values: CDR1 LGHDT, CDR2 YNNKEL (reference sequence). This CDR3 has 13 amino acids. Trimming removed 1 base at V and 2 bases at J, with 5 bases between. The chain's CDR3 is CASSQGTNYGYTF. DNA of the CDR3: TGTGCCAGCAGCCAAGGGACCAACTATGGCTACACCTTC.

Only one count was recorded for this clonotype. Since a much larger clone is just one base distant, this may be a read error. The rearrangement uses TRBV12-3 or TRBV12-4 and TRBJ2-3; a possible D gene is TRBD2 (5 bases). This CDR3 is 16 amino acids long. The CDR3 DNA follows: TGTGTCAGCAGTTTTATGGGAACTAGTCTGGGAGATACGCAGTATTTT. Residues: CVSSFMGTSLGDTQYF.

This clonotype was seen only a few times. The CDR3 protein is CASSSYRAGYTF. The CDR3 nucleotides are TGTGCCAGCAGTTCTTACAGGGCTGGCTACACCTTC. This chain links TRBV6-5 with TRBJ1-2, with a weak D call TRBD1 (6 bases). The CDR3 contains 12 residues. Trimming removed 4 bases at V and 7 bases at J, with 10 bases between. Germline CDR1 and CDR2: MNHEY and SVGAGI.

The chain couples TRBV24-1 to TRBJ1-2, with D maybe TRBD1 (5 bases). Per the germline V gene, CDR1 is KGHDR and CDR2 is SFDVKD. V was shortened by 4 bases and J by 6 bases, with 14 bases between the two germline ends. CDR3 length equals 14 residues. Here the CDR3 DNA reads TGTGCCACCAGTGACGGGGGACCCCAGGATGGCTACACCTTC. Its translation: CATSDGGPQDGYTF.

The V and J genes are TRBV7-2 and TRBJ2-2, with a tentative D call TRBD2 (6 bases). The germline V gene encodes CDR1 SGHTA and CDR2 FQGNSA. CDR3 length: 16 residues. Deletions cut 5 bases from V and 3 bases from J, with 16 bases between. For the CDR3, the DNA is TGTGCCAGCAGCGCTCATATGGGACTGGACACCGGGGAGCTGTTTTTT. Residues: CASSAHMGLDTGELFF.

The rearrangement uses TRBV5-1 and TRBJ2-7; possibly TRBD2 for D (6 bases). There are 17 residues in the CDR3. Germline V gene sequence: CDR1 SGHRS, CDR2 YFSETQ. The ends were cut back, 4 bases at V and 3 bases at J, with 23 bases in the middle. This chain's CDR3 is CASSPWDFLGEIYEQYF. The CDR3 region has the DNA TGCGCCAGCAGCCCATGGGACTTCCTTGGGGAGATCTACGAGCAGTACTTC.

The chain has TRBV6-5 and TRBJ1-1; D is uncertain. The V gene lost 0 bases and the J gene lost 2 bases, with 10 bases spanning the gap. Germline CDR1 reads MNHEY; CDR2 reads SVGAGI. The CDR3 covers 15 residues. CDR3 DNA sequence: TGTGCCAGCAGTTACTCGCAAAATATCAACACTGAAGCTTTCTTT. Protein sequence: CASSYSQNINTEAFF.